The sequence of this T cell receptor beta chain was determined in a study of blood T cells in healthy people across ages. This clonotype was found many times. Germline V gene sequence: CDR1 SGHTA, CDR2 FQGNSA. J lost 8 bases, V lost 3 bases, and 4 bases had no gene match. The CDR3 spans 13 residues. For the second PCR, which ran for about 6 to 11 cycles, a sample-barcoded 5' primer and a J-beta primer mix were used. TCRdb redid the calling of the 5' RACE reads with MiXCR, one entry per CDR3 protein. The sample carries 650,000 to 700,000 distinct CDR3 sequences, 32% recorded once. This chain joins TRBV7-2 and TRBJ2-1; 7 bases are shared with TRBD1. Specimen: blood. The TCR originated in a woman aged 80 or older in good health. CDR3: CASSLTGFDEQFF. The CDR3 bases are TGTGCCAGCAGCTTGACAGGGTTCGATGAGCAGTTCTTC.